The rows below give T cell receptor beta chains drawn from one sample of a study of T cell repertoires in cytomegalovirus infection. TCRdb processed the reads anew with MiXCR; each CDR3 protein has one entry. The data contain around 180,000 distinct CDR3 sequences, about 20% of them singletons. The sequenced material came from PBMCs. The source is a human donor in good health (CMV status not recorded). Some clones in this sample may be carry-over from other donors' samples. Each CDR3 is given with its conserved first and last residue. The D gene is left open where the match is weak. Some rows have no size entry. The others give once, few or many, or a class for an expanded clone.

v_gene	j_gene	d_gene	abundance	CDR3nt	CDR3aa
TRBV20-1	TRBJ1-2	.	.	TGCAGTGCTTTACAGGGAATCTATGGCTACACCTTC	CSALQGIYGYTF
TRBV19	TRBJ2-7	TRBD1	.	TGTGCCAGTACTCCGACAGGGGGTCGCGAGCAGTACTTC	CASTPTGGREQYF
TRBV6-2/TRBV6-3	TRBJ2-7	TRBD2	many	TGTGCCAGCAGAGGGGAGGGGTACGAGCAGTACTTC	CASRGEGYEQYF
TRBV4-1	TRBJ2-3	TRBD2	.	TGCGCCATTGCACTTGCGGGGGGGAGCACAGATACGCAGTATTTT	CAIALAGGSTDTQYF
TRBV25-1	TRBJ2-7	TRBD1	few	TGTGCCAGCAGTGATCCATATCTGCCGGAGACAGGGGTGTCCGAGCAGTACTTC	CASSDPYLPETGVSEQYF
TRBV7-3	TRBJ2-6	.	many	TGTGCCAGCAGCCTTCAGAATATCCACGCAGCCGGGGCCAACGTCCTGACTTTC	CASSLQNIHAAGANVLTF
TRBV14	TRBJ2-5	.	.	TGTGCCAGCAGCCAAGATGACTTGGGGACCCAGTACTTC	CASSQDDLGTQYF
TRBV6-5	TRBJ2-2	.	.	TGTGCCAGCAGACCGACAGGAAACACCGGGGAGCTGTTTTTT	CASRPTGNTGELFF
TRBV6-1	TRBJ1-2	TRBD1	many	TGTGCCAGCAGGGAATCACCCGACAGGGCTCATGGCTACACCTTC	CASRESPDRAHGYTF
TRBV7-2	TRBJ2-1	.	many	TGTGCCAGCAGCTTGTCCTTGGAGCAGTTCTTC	CASSLSLEQFF
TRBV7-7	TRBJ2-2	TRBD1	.	TGTGCTAGCAGCCTTGACAGGGTTGGCGGGGAGCTGTTTTTT	CASSLDRVGGELFF
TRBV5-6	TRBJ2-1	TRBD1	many	TGTGCCAGCAGCTCCCTCGAACACCCCAGGGGGCTGGGATCGATTGATGAGCAGTTCTTC	CASSSLEHPRGLGSIDEQFF
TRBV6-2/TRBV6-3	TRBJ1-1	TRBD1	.	TGTGCCAGCAGCCTCCGAGGGACAGCTACACCGAACACTGAAGCTTTCTTT	CASSLRGTATPNTEAFF
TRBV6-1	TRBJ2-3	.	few	TGTGCCAGCAGTCCCAACGGTGGTCTCGGCACAGATACGCAGTATTTT	CASSPNGGLGTDTQYF
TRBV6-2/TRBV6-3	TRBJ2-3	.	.	TGTGCCAGCTCCCGACCGGGGATTGAAGTGCAGTATTTT	CASSRPGIEVQYF
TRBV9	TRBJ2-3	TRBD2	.	TGTGCCAGCAGCGTAGCAGCGGGAGGAGCGAGCACGCAGTATTTT	CASSVAAGGASTQYF
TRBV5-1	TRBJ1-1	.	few	TGCGCCAGCAGCCTTTCCAGTGGGCACATGAACACTGAAGCTTTCTTT	CASSLSSGHMNTEAFF
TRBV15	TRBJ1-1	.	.	TGTGCCACCAGCGAAGACAGGAACACTGAAGCTTTCTTT	CATSEDRNTEAFF
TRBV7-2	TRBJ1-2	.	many	TGTGCCAGCAGCTTAGGCCTAACAGAGACTCATGGCTACACCTTC	CASSLGLTETHGYTF
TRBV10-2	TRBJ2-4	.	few	TGCGCCAGCAGTTCAAAAAACATTCAGTACTTC	CASSSKNIQYF
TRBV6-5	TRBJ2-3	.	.	TGTGCCATCAGGTTGGACGGGATTAGCACAGATACGCAGTATTTT	CAIRLDGISTDTQYF
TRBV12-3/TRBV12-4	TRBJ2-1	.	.	TGTGCCAGCAGTTCTTCTAGCTTAAGGGGCAATGAGCAGTTCTTC	CASSSSSLRGNEQFF
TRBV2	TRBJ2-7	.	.	TGTGCCAGCACGGGTACGCACGAGCAGTACTTC	CASTGTHEQYF
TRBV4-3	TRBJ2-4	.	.	TGCGCCAGCAGCCAAGGGACGGTAGCCAAAAACATTCAGTACTTC	CASSQGTVAKNIQYF
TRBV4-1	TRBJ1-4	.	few	TGCGCCAGCAGCCTCAGCGCAACTAATGAAAAACTGTTTTTT	CASSLSATNEKLFF
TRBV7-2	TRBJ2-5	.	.	TGTGCCAGCAGCTCCTCTAGCGCAGAGACCCAGTACTTC	CASSSSSAETQYF
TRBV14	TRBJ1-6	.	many	TGTGCCAGCAGCCGCCGGCCAGCGAATTCACCCCTCCACTTT	CASSRRPANSPLHF
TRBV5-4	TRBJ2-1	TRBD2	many	TGTGCCAGCAGCTTGGGACTAGCGGGAGTTAGTGAGCAGTTCTTC	CASSLGLAGVSEQFF
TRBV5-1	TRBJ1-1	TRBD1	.	TGCGCCAGCAGCTTTCAGGGGGCATCGGGAACTGAAGCTTTCTTT	CASSFQGASGTEAFF
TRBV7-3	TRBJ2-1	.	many	TGTGCCAGCAGCCTCCTCGACAATGAGCAGTTCTTC	CASSLLDNEQFF
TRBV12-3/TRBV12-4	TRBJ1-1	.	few	TGTGCTACGACAGCTATGAACACTGAAGCTTTCTTT	CATTAMNTEAFF